What follows are 8 T cell receptor beta chains derived from one specimen sequenced in a study of T cell repertoires in ileal Crohn's disease. The time point was: neoterminal ileum biopsy at postoperative endoscopy, about 6 months after surgery. Clones were read by immunoSEQ multiplex PCR, and TCRdb kept only the in-frame ones, dropping some. The sample has approximately 13,000 clones, around 78% seen once. Sequenced material: ileal tissue. These receptors were obtained from an adult with Crohn's disease.

The chain employs TRBV7-9 and TRBJ2-2; D ambiguous. V lost 5 bases and J lost 7, with 5 bases in between. Germline V lookup: CDR1 SEHNR, CDR2 FQNEAQ (reference sequence). The CDR3 has 11 residues. The CDR3 region has the DNA TGTGCCAGCAGCGTGAGCGGGGAGCTGTTTTTT. As protein: CASSVSGELFF.

This clone was observed once. One junction end disagrees with the germline gene, perhaps due to a read error. This rearrangement joins TRBV4-3 to TRBJ2-7, with D perhaps TRBD1 (5 bases). Germline V gene lookup returns CDR1 LGHNA and CDR2 YSLEER. CDR3 length: 11 residues. The DNA for the CDR3 is TGCGCCAGCAGCCAAGAAGGGGCGCTTGACTTC. It is translated as CASSQEGALDF.

The chain links TRBV2 to TRBJ2-3; a possible D gene is TRBD2 (7 bases). Germline V gene data show CDR1 as SNHLY and CDR2 as FYNNEI. The CDR3 consists of 12 residues. Trimming took off 7 bases at V and 4 bases at J, with 9 bases between the two ends. The CDR3 DNA sequence: TGTGCCAGCAAGGGGGGGGCAGATACGCAGTATTTT. Protein: CASKGGADTQYF.

The rearrangement uses TRBV19 and TRBJ1-2, with unresolved D. The CDR3 length is 15 residues. Germline CDR1 is LNHDA and CDR2 is SQIVND (reference sequence). Trimming cost V 1 base and J 0 bases, with 9 bases left between them. CDR3 DNA: TGTGCCAGTAGTATAGCGCACAGAACTAACTATGGCTACACCTTC. Translated: CASSIAHRTNYGYTF.

V usage is TRBV6-1 and J usage is TRBJ2-3; no clear D. The V and J ends lost 6 bases and 3 bases respectively, with 4 bases between them. The V gene's germline CDR1 is MNHNS and CDR2 SASEGT. The CDR3 loop spans 11 amino acids. The CDR3 nucleotides are TGTGCCAGCAGGAGAACAGATACGCAGTATTTT. This gives the protein CASRRTDTQYF.

Judged by abundance, this clone is medium-sized (0.01 to 0.1%). The genes are TRBV6-1 and TRBJ2-7; weak D call: TRBD2 (6 bases). The CDR3 has 18 amino acids. V lost 0 bases to trimming and J lost 2 bases, with 20 bases between them. CDR1 is MNHNS, CDR2 SASEGT, per germline. Written as DNA, the CDR3 is TGTGCCAGCAGTGAAGCCCCCGGCGGGGCGGGACCTACCTACGAGCAGTACTTC. This codes for CASSEAPGGAGPTYEQYF.

The rearrangement uses TRBV18 and TRBJ2-5, with D maybe TRBD2 (6 bases). V was cut by 2 bases and J by 2 bases, with 15 bases left in between. CDR1 is KGHSH and CDR2 is LQKENI in the germline V gene. This CDR3 has 16 amino acids. CDR3 in amino acids: CASSPYGGSTQETQYF. In DNA form, the CDR3 reads TGTGCCAGCTCACCATATGGGGGGTCGACGCAAGAGACCCAGTACTTC.

This rearrangement joins TRBV10-1 to TRBJ2-1; 9 bases are a match to TRBD2. CDR1 is WNHNN and CDR2 is SYGVQD in the germline V gene (reference sequence). The CDR3 has 13 residues. V was pared by 8 bases and J by 10 bases, with 9 bases of the junction left unmatched. CDR3 bases: TGCGCCAGCGGGGCTAGCGGGGTTGAAGAGCAGTTCTTC. It is translated as CASGASGVEEQFF.